This T cell receptor (beta chain) was identified during a study of blood T cells in healthy people across ages. Study-wide findings and caveats: PBMCs were not sorted, which prevented a conclusive comparison of naive versus antigen-experienced cells.

This clonotype has at least ten counts. Its cognate antigen is unknown. The CDR3 is 13 amino acids. Germline V lookup: CDR1 SGHTA, CDR2 FQGNSA. Trimming shortened V by 5 bases and J by 8 bases, and 15 bases separated the two germline ends. Then a second PCR, running roughly 7 to 11 cycles, was carried out with a sample-barcoded 5' primer and a J-beta primer mix. TCRdb re-derived calls from the 5' RACE reads in MiXCR, one entry per CDR3 protein. The sample holds 500,000 to 700,000 distinct CDR3 sequences, roughly 31% seen once. The TCR sequence derives from a woman of 80 years or more in good health. Sequencing was carried out using blood. This chain connects TRBV7-2 to TRBJ1-2; D perhaps matches TRBD1 (6 bases). This CDR3 is CASSPGGAGGYTF. CDR3 nucleotide sequence: TGTGCCAGCAGCCCGGGGGGGGCGGGAGGCTACACCTTC.